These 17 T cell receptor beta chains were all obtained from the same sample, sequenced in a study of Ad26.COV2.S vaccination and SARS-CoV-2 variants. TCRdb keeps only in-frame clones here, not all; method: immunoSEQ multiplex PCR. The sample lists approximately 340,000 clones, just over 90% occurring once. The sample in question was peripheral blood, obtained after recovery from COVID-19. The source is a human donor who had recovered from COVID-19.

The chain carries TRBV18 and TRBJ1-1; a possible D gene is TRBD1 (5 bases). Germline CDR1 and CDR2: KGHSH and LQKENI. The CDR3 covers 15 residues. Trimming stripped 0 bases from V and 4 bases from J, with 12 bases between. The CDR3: CASSPPSWGGTEAFF. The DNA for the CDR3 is TGTGCCAGCTCACCACCGAGTTGGGGGGGCACTGAAGCTTTCTTT.

The CDR3 protein is CATSGGQGNDNEQFF. The CDR3 DNA follows: TGTGCCACCAGTGGGGGACAGGGAAATGACAATGAGCAGTTCTTC. The chain carries TRBV24-1 and TRBJ2-1; 9 bases agree with TRBD1. From germline, CDR1 is KGHDR and CDR2 SFDVKD. This CDR3 has 15 amino acids. V shed 5 bases, J shed 5 bases, and the junction held 6 bases outside the gene matches.

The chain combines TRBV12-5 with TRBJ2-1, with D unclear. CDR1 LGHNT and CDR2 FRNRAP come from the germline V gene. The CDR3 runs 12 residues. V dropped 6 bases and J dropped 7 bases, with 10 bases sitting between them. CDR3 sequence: CASGVLENEQFF. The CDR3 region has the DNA TGTGCTAGTGGCGTGCTCGAGAATGAGCAGTTCTTC.

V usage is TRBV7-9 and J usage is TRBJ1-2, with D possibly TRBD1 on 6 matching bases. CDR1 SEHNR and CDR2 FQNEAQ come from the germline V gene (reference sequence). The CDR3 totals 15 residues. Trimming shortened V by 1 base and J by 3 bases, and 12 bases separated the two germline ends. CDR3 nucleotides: TGTGCCAGCAGCTTAGGGTCGGACAGCTACTATGGCTACACCTTC. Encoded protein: CASSLGSDSYYGYTF.

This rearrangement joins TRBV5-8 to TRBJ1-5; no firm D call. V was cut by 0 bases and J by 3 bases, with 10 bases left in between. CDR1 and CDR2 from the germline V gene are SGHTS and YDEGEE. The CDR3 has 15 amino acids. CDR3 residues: CASSLEGLDNQPQHF. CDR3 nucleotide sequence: TGTGCCAGCAGCTTGGAAGGGTTGGACAATCAGCCCCAGCATTTT.

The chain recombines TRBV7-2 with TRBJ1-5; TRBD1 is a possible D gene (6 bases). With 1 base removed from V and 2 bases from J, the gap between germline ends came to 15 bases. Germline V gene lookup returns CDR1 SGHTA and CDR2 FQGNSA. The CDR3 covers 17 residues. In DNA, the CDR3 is TGTGCCAGCAGCTTAGTAGGTCGGGGGGCACGCAATCAGCCCCAGCATTTT. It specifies CASSLVGRGARNQPQHF.

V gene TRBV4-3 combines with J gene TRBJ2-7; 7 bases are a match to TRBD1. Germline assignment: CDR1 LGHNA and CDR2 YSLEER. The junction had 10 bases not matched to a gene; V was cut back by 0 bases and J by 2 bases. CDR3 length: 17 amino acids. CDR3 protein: CASSQDPPQGRTYEQYF. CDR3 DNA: TGCGCCAGCAGCCAAGATCCCCCACAGGGGCGGACCTACGAGCAGTACTTC.

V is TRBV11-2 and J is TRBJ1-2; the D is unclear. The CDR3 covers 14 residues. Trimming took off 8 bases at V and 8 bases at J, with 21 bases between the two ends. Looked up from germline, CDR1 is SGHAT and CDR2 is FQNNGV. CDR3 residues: CASGTGMTLWGYTF. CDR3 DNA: TGTGCCAGCGGCACGGGGATGACTTTATGGGGCTACACCTTC.

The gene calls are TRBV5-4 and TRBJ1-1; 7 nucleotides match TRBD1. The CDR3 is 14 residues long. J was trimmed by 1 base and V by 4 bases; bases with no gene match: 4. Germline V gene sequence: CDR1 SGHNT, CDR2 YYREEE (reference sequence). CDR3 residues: CASSEQGRNTEAFF. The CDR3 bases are TGTGCCAGCAGCGAACAGGGGAGGAACACTGAAGCTTTCTTT.

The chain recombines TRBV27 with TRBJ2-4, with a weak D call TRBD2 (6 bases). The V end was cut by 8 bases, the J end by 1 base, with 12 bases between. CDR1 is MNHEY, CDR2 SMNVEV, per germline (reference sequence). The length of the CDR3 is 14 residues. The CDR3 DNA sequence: TGTGCCAGCGCGACGGAGGGGGCCAAAAACATTCAGTACTTC. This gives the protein CASATEGAKNIQYF.

The CDR3 loop reads CASRLLADSGNTIYF. DNA for the CDR3: TGTGCCAGCAGGTTACTAGCGGACAGCGGAAACACCATATATTTT. V gene TRBV6-5 combines with J gene TRBJ1-3; D possibly corresponds to TRBD1 (6 bases). Between the trimmed V and J ends, which lost 6 bases and 4 bases, there was a span of 16 bases. Germline V lookup: CDR1 MNHEY, CDR2 SVGAGI. The CDR3 is 15 amino acids.

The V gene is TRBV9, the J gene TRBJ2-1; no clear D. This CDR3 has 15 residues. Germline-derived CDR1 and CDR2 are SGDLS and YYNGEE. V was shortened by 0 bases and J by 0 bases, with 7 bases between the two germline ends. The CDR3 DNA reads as TGTGCCAGCAGCGTAGGCGGAGACTCCTACAATGAGCAGTTCTTC. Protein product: CASSVGGDSYNEQFF.

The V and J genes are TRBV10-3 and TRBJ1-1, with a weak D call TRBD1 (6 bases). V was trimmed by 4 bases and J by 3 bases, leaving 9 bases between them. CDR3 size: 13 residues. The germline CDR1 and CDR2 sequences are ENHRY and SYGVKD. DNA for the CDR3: TGTGCCATCAGTGTTAAGGGGGACACTGAAGCTTTCTTT. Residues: CAISVKGDTEAFF.

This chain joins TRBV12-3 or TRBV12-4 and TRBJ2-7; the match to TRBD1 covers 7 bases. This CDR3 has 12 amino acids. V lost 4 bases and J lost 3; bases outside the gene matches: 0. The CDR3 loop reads CASSSGGYEQYF. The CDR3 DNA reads TGTGCCAGCAGTTCAGGGGGCTACGAGCAGTACTTC.

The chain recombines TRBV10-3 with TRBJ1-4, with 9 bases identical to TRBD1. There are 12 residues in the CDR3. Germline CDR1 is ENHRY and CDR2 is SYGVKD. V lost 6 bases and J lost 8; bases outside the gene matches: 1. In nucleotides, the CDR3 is TGTGCCATCAGGGACAGGGGAGAAAAACTGTTTTTT. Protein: CAIRDRGEKLFF.

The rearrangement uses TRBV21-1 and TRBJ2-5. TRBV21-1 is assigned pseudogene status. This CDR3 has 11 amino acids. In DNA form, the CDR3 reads TGTGCCAGCAATTACCAAGAGACCCAGTACTTC. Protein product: CASNYQETQYF.

CDR3 loop: CASAPRGQGEGYTF. Here the CDR3 DNA reads TGTGCCAGCGCCCCCCGTGGGCAGGGTGAAGGCTACACCTTC. The chain joins TRBV2 to TRBJ1-2; tentative D call: TRBD1 (5 bases). Germline CDR1 is SNHLY and CDR2 is FYNNEI. The germline V and J ends were trimmed by 8 bases and 8 bases, with 21 bases remaining between them. This CDR3 is 14 amino acids long.